Listed here are 18 T cell receptor beta chains from one sample, sequenced in a study of blood T cell repertoires in COVID-19 (dated by TCRdb to the early 2020s). The receptor library was made with the immunoSEQ multiplex PCR assay. TCRdb took this table from immuneACCESS and kept in-frame rearrangements with V and J called. Such tables lack part of the clones; where checked against another copy, unresolved V genes explain under half of the gap, and the rest is unexplained. The sample table contains 65,000 to 70,000 clones; only one count was recorded for 86% of them. Of the sample, approximately 1.5% falls within the top ten clones. Sequencing input: peripheral blood. The source is a woman aged 60 to 75 with acute or convalescent COVID-19.

This clone was counted once. V is TRBV5-1 and J is TRBJ2-7; 10 nucleotides agree with TRBD1. V lost 1 base to trimming and J lost 4 bases; unmatched junction nucleotides: 11. This CDR3 is built from 17 residues. CDR1 is SGHRS and CDR2 is YFSETQ in the germline V gene. The DNA for the CDR3 is TGCGCCAGCAGCTTGTCGGGACAGGGGCTTGTTGGGTACGAGCAGTACTTC. Translated, it gives CASSLSGQGLVGYEQYF. The full variable domain, in which reference TRBV5-1 and TRBJ2-7 provide the parts outside the CDR3, is KAGVTQTPRYLIKTRGQQVTLSCSPISGHRSVSWYQQTPGQGLQFLFEYFSETQRNKGNFPGRFSGRQFSNSRSEMNVSTLELGDSALYLCASSLSGQGLVGYEQYFGPGTRLTVT.

This clone was recorded a few times. The chain joins TRBV5-4 to TRBJ2-1; 13 bases are shared with TRBD2. In germline, CDR1 is SGHNT, CDR2 YYREEE (reference sequence). This CDR3 region has 16 residues. Trimming at V came to 4 bases and at J to 2 bases, leaving 3 bases not matched to a gene. The CDR3 coding sequence is TGTGCCAGCAGCCGGACTAGCGGGGGCCCCTACAATGAGCAGTTCTTC. This codes for CASSRTSGGPYNEQFF.

V is TRBV6-4 and J is TRBJ1-2; 8 bases are a match to TRBD1. The J segment lost 8 bases and the V segment lost 3 bases, leaving 8 bases of the junction unmatched. The germline V gene has CDR1 MRHNA and CDR2 SNTAGT. This CDR3 is built from 14 residues. The CDR3 region has the DNA TGTGCCAGCAGTGAAAAGGACAGGGAATGCGGCTACACCTTC. The encoded protein is CASSEKDRECGYTF.

The J gene is TRBJ1-1, the V gene TRBV15; TRBD1 agrees at 7 bases. The V segment lost 5 bases and the J segment 5 bases; nucleotides outside the gene matches: 11. The CDR3 covers 15 residues. The germline V gene has CDR1 LNHNV and CDR2 YYDKDF (reference sequence). CDR3 coding DNA: TGTGCCACCAGCTTAATAGGAGGGGGCTCGACTGAAGCTTTCTTT. Protein sequence: CATSLIGGGSTEAFF.

V usage is TRBV7-8 and J usage is TRBJ1-2; possibly TRBD1 for D (6 bases). V gave up 5 bases and J gave up 11 bases, with 18 bases separating them. CDR1 is SGHVS and CDR2 is FQNEAQ in the germline V gene. The CDR3 has 13 residues. The DNA for the CDR3 is TGTGCCAGCAGCCTTTCGGACAGCTTCGGGTACACCTTC. As protein: CASSLSDSFGYTF.

The chain is built from TRBV7-2 and TRBJ1-2, with D perhaps matching TRBD1 (6 bases). Trimming stripped 5 bases from V and 7 bases from J, with 17 bases between. Germline loops: CDR1 SGHTA, CDR2 FQGNSA. The CDR3 sequence is 14 residues long. The CDR3 bases are TGTGCCAGCAGCACCCTACGGGGGGCCCGTGGCTACACCTTC. It encodes CASSTLRGARGYTF.

The chain combines TRBV5-4 with TRBJ2-3, with D perhaps TRBD2 (6 bases). This CDR3 comprises 16 residues. The germline V and J ends were trimmed by 2 bases and 0 bases, with 13 bases remaining between them. Germline V CDR1 and CDR2: SGHNT, YYREEE (reference sequence). Here the CDR3 DNA reads TGTGCCAGCAGCTTATGGGGGGTGTCTAGCACAGATACGCAGTATTTT. Translating gives CASSLWGVSSTDTQYF. The variable domain in full, with the rest retrieved from reference TRBV5-4 and TRBJ2-3, is ETGVTQSPTHLIKTRGQQVTLRCSSQSGHNTVSWYQQALGQGPQFIFQYYREEENGRGNFPPRFSGLQFPNYSSELNVNALELDDSALYLCASSLWGVSSTDTQYFGPGTRLTVL.

The J gene is TRBJ1-1, the V gene TRBV19; D may be TRBD1 (6 bases). The V end was cut by 5 bases, the J end by 4 bases, with 14 bases between. Germline V gene sequence: CDR1 LNHDA, CDR2 SQIVND (reference sequence). The length of the CDR3 is 14 residues. In DNA, the CDR3 is TGTGCCAGTAGTCTTGGAGAAGGGGGCACTGAAGCTTTCTTT. It specifies CASSLGEGGTEAFF.

The chain couples TRBV5-1 to TRBJ1-1; D is uncertain. This CDR3 has 17 residues. Germline V gene lookup returns CDR1 SGHRS and CDR2 YFSETQ. The V and J ends lost 6 bases and 1 base respectively, with 22 bases between them. This chain's CDR3 is CASKSMVSGISNTEAFF. CDR3 DNA: TGCGCCAGCAAGAGTATGGTTTCGGGGATATCGAACACTGAAGCTTTCTTT.

This clone was seen only once. The V and J genes are TRBV18 and TRBJ1-1; TRBD1 is a possible D gene (5 bases). V was shortened by 6 bases and J by 4 bases, with 21 bases between the two germline ends. Germline V gene data show CDR1 as KGHSH and CDR2 as LQKENI. The CDR3 sequence is 16 residues long. The DNA of the CDR3 is TGTGCCAGCTCGCCAGGGTTGAGCAGAGGCGGCACTGAAGCTTTCTTT. Its protein is CASSPGLSRGGTEAFF.

V and J are TRBV7-9 and TRBJ1-6; no clear D. The CDR3 runs 13 residues. Germline V gene lookup returns CDR1 SEHNR and CDR2 FQNEAQ (reference sequence). V lost 5 bases, J lost 8 bases, and 10 bases lay in between. The CDR3 coding sequence is TGTGCCAGCAGCAAAAACAGAGATTCACCCCTCCACTTT. Translation: CASSKNRDSPLHF.

The chain uses TRBV24-1 and TRBJ2-3; TRBD1 matches at 7 bases. The CDR3 extends over 16 amino acids. Looked up from germline, CDR1 is KGHDR and CDR2 is SFDVKD. The V segment lost 9 bases and the J segment 0 bases; nucleotides outside the gene matches: 11. The CDR3: CATRDRAGKSTDTQYF. The CDR3 coding sequence is TGTGCCACCCGCGACAGGGCAGGGAAAAGCACAGATACGCAGTATTTT.

This chain uses TRBV6-5 with TRBJ1-4, with 7 positions matching TRBD1. V trimming: 8 bases; J trimming: 0 bases; junction bases outside the gene matches: 3. Looked up from germline, CDR1 is MNHEY and CDR2 is SVGAGI. This CDR3 is 14 amino acids long. The CDR3 region has the DNA TGTGCCAGCGGACAGGCCCCAACTAATGAAAAACTGTTTTTT. Amino acid sequence: CASGQAPTNEKLFF.

V and J are TRBV9 and TRBJ1-2, with a weak D call TRBD1 (5 bases). Germline assignment: CDR1 SGDLS and CDR2 YYNGEE. V lost 0 bases and J 7 bases, leaving 10 bases between the germline ends. This CDR3 comprises 13 residues. For the CDR3, the DNA is TGTGCCAGCAGCGTAGCGGGGGGAGGTGGCTACACCTTC. Translation gives CASSVAGGGGYTF.

DNA for the CDR3: TGTGCCAGCAGCTTAGGTACCTGGACAGGGTCCTATGGCTACACCTTC. This gives the protein CASSLGTWTGSYGYTF. The chain couples TRBV11-2 to TRBJ1-2, with 8 nucleotides matching TRBD1. Per germline, CDR1 SGHAT and CDR2 FQNNGV. Germline trimming cut 1 base from V and 4 bases from J; bases unmatched to any gene: 8. The CDR3 contains 16 residues.

The rearrangement links TRBV13 to TRBJ2-7, with a weak D call TRBD2 (7 bases). Between the trimmed V and J ends, which lost 3 bases and 0 bases, there was a span of 15 bases. Looked up from germline, CDR1 is PRHDT and CDR2 is FYEKMQ (reference sequence). The CDR3 is made up of 16 amino acids. The CDR3 DNA follows: TGTGCCAGCAGCTTCCTAGGGGGAGGGAGCTCCTACGAGCAGTACTTC. This encodes CASSFLGGGSSYEQYF.

This clone was observed once. The rearrangement links TRBV3-1 (or the pseudogene TRBV3-2) to TRBJ1-2, with 7 positions matching TRBD1. The CDR3 consists of 14 residues. V trimming: 4 bases; J trimming: 8 bases; junction bases outside the gene matches: 10. The germline V gene encodes CDR1 LGHDT and CDR2 YNNKEL (reference sequence). CDR3 in DNA: TGTGCCAGCAGCCTCATCGGGCAGGGGGGAGGCTACACCTTC. It is translated as CASSLIGQGGGYTF.

There are a few counts of this clone. The chain carries TRBV6-1 and TRBJ2-6, with 8 positions matching TRBD1. The CDR3 extends over 15 amino acids. The V gene end was trimmed by 3 bases and the J gene end by 4 bases; junction bases not matched to a gene: 2. Germline CDR1 is MNHNS and CDR2 is SASEGT. Written as DNA, the CDR3 is TGTGCCAGCAGTGACAGGGGGCCAGGGGCCAACGTCCTGACTTTC. It encodes CASSDRGPGANVLTF.